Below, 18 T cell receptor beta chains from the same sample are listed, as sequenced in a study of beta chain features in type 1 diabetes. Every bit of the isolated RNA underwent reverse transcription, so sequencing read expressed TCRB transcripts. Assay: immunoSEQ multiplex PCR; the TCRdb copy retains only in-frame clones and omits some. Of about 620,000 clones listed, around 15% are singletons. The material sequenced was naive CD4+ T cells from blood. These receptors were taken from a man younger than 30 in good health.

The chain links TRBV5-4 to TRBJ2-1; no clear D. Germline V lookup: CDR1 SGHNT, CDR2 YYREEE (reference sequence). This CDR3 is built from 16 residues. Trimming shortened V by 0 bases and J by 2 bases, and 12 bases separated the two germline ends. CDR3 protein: CASSLEGRVTYNEQFF. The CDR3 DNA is TGTGCCAGCAGCTTGGAGGGTCGGGTAACCTACAATGAGCAGTTCTTC. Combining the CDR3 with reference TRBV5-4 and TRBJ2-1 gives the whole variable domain ETGVTQSPTHLIKTRGQQVTLRCSSQSGHNTVSWYQQALGQGPQFIFQYYREEENGRGNFPPRFSGLQFPNYSSELNVNALELDDSALYLCASSLEGRVTYNEQFFGPGTRLTVL.

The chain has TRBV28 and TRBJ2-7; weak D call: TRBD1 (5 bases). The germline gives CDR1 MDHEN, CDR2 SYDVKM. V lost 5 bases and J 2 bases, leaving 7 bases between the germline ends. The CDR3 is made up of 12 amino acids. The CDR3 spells CASSRQTYEQYF. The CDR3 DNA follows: TGTGCCAGCAGTAGACAGACCTACGAGCAGTACTTC.

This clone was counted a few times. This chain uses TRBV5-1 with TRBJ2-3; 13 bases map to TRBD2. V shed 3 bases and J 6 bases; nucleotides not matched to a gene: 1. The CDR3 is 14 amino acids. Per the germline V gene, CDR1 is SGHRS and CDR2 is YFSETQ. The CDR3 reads CASSSGLAGDTQYF. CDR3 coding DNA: TGCGCCAGCAGCTCGGGACTAGCGGGGGATACGCAGTATTTT.

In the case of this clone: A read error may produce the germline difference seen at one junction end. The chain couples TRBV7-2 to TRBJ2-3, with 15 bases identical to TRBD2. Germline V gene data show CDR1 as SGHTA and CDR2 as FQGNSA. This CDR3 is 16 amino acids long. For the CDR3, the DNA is TGTGCCAGCAGCCTATCTCCGGGACTAGCGGGGGGAGGAGTCGGGTTT. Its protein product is CASSLSPGLAGGGVGF. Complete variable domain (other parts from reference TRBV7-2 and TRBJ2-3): GAGVSQSPSNKVTEKGKDVELRCDPISGHTALYWYRQSLGQGLEFLIYFQGNSAPDKSGLPSDRFSAERTGGSVSTLTIQRTQQEDSAVYLCASSLSPGLAGGGVGFGPGTRLTVL.

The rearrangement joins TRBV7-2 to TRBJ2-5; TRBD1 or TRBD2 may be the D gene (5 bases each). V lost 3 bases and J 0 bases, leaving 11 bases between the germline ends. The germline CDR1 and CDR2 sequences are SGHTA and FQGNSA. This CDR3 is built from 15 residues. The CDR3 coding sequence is TGTGCCAGCAGCTTGACGGGACGACACCAAGAGACCCAGTACTTC. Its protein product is CASSLTGRHQETQYF.

For the CDR3, the DNA is TGTGCCAGCAGCCAAGATCAGGGGCGGAGTACTGAAGCTTTCTTT. Its translation: CASSQDQGRSTEAFF. The chain employs TRBV4-2 and TRBJ1-1; D may be TRBD1 (6 bases). This CDR3 spans 15 amino acids. Trimming shortened V by 0 bases and J by 5 bases, and 13 bases separated the two germline ends. Germline V lookup: CDR1 LGHNA, CDR2 YNFKEQ.

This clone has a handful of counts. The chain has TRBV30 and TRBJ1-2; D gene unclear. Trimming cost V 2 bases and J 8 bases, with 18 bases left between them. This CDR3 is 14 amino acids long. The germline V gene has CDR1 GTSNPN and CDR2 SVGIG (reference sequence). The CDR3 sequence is CAWSKRQISGGYTF. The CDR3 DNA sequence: TGTGCCTGGAGTAAACGTCAAATATCGGGCGGCTACACCTTC.

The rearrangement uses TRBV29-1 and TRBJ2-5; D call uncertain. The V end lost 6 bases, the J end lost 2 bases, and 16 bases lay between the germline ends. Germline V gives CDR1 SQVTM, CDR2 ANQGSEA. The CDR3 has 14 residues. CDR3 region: CSVAVGSPQETQYF. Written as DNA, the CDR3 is TGCAGCGTGGCGGTAGGTTCACCGCAAGAGACCCAGTACTTC.

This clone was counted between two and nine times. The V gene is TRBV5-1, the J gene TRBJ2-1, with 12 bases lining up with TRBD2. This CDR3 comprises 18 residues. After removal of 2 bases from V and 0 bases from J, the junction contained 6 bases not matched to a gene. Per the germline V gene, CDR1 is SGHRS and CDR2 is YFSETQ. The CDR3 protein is CASSFGLAGRSSYNEQFF. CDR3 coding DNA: TGCGCCAGCAGCTTCGGACTAGCGGGGCGCAGCTCCTACAATGAGCAGTTCTTC. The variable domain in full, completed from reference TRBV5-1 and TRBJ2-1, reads KAGVTQTPRYLIKTRGQQVTLSCSPISGHRSVSWYQQTPGQGLQFLFEYFSETQRNKGNFPGRFSGRQFSNSRSEMNVSTLELGDSALYLCASSFGLAGRSSYNEQFFGPGTRLTVL.

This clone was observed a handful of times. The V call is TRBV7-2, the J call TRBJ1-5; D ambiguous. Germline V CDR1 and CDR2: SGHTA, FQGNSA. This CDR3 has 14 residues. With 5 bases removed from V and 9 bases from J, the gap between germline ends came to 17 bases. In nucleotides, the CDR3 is TGTGCCAGCAGCCCCCAATTAGAGGGATTGCCCCAGCATTTT. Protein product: CASSPQLEGLPQHF.

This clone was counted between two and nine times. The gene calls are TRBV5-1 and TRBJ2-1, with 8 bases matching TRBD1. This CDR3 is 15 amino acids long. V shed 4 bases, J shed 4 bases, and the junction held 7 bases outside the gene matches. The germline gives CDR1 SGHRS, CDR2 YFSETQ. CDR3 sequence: CASSRGGQVYNEQFF. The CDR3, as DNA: TGCGCCAGCAGCCGAGGGGGACAGGTTTACAATGAGCAGTTCTTC.

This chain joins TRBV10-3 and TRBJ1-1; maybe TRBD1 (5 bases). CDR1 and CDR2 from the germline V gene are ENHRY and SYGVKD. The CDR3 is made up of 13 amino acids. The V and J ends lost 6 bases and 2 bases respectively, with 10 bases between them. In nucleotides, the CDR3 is TGTGCCATCAGCGGACATTTAAACACTGAAGCTTTCTTT. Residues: CAISGHLNTEAFF.

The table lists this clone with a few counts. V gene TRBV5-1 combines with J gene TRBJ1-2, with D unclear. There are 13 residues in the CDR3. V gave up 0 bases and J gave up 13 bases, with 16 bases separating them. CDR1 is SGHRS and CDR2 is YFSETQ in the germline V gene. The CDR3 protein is CASSLVSASGSTF. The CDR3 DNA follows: TGCGCCAGCAGCTTGGTTAGTGCCAGCGGGAGCACCTTC.

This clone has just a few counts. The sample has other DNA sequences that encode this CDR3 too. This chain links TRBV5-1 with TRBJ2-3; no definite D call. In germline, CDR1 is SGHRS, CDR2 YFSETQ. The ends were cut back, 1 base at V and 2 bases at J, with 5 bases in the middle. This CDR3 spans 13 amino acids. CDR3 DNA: TGCGCCAGCAGCTTGATTCCCACAGATACGCAGTATTTT. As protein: CASSLIPTDTQYF.

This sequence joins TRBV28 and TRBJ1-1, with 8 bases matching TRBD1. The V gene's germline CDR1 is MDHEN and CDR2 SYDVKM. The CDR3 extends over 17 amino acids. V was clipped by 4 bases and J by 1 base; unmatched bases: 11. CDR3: CASSSLTGAIGNTEAFF. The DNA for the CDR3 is TGTGCCAGCAGTTCGCTGACAGGGGCGATCGGGAACACTGAAGCTTTCTTT.

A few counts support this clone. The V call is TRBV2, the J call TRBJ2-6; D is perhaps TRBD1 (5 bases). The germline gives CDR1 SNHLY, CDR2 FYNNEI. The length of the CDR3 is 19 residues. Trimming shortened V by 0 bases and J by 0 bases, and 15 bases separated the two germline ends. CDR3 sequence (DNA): TGTGCCAGCAGTGAAGCGCTCCAGGGCCTTATCTCTGGGGCCAACGTCCTGACTTTC. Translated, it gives CASSEALQGLISGANVLTF.

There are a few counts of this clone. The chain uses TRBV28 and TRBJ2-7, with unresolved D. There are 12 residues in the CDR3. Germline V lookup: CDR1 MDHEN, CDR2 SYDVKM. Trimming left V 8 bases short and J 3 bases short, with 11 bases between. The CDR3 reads CASGRRDYEQYF. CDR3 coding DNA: TGTGCCAGCGGACGGAGAGACTACGAGCAGTACTTC.

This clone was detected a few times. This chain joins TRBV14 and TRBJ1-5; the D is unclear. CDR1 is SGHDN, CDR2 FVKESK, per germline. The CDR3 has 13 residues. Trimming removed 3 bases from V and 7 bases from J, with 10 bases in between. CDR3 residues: CASSQTGGQPQHF. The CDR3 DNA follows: TGTGCCAGCAGCCAGACGGGCGGGCAGCCCCAGCATTTT.